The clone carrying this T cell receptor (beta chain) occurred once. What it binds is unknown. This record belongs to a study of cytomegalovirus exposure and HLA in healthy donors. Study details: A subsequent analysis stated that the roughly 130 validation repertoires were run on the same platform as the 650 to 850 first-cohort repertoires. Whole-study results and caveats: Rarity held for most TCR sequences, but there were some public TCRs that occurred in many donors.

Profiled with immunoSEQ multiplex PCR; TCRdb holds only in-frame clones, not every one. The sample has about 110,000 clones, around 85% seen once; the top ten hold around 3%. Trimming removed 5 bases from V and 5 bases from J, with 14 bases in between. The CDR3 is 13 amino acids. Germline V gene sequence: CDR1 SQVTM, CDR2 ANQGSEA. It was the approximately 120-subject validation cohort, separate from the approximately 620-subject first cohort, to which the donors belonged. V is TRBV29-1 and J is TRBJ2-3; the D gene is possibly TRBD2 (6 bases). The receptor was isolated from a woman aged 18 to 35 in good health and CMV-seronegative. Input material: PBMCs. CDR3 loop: CSVQRPGGDTQYF. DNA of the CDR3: TGCAGCGTTCAAAGACCCGGGGGAGATACGCAGTATTTT.